This T cell receptor (beta chain) was observed in a study of T cells in Graves' hyperthyroidism and ophthalmopathy. Overall study context: Upon initial diagnosis and before any treatment, peripheral blood was collected.

Graves' hyperthyroidism qualified as stable when ophthalmopathy did not progress within 18 months. Uncontrolled infection, other autoimmune disease, pregnancy or lactation led to exclusion. RNA transcripts served as the template for amplifying TCR beta CDR3 regions. First-round RT-PCR targeting the TCR CDR3 was performed with the HTBI primer set. From the multiplex PCR reads, TCRdb called clonotypes with MiXCR, one entry per CDR3 protein. The table shows about 400,000 distinct CDR3 sequences, with approximately 15% occurring only once. This clonotype occurred many times. The antigen is undetermined. Broader study findings: Blood also contained most expanded thyroid clonotypes above 0.001.

Trimming removed 1 base from V and 3 bases from J, with 13 bases in between. Germline assignment: CDR1 SGHVS and CDR2 FQNEAQ. This CDR3 has 15 residues. Sequencing used blood. The sequence was collected from a woman aged 18 to 35 with Graves' hyperthyroidism. J is TRBJ2-7 and V is TRBV7-8; D call uncertain. The chain's CDR3 is CASSLGLGLDYEQYF. CDR3 in DNA: TGTGCCAGCAGCTTAGGCCTAGGTTTAGACTACGAGCAGTACTTC.